The 23 T cell receptor beta chains in this list originate from one sample, sequenced in a study of blood T cells in healthy people across ages. A second PCR of about 7 to 11 cycles used a sample-barcoded 5' primer and a J-beta primer mix. TCRdb called the 5' RACE reads again in MiXCR, with one record for every CDR3 protein. The top ten clones hold approximately 30% of a sample with roughly 830,000 distinct CDR3 sequences, roughly 60% of them seen once. Sequencing used blood. The receptor set was obtained from a young man in good health.

The CDR3 region is CASSPRGDSYYNEQFF. CDR3 nucleotides: TGCGCCAGCAGCCCCCGCGGGGACAGTTACTACAATGAGCAGTTCTTC. V gene TRBV4-3 combines with J gene TRBJ2-1; a weak D match, TRBD1 (7 bases). The length of the CDR3 is 16 residues. Germline values: CDR1 LGHNA, CDR2 YSLEER. V lost 4 bases to trimming and J lost 3 bases, with 16 bases between them.

The CDR3 bases are TGCAGCGTGGGATACAGGGGCGAGCAGTACTTC. It encodes CSVGYRGEQYF. The J gene is TRBJ2-7, the V gene TRBV29-1; 7 positions match TRBD1. CDR1 and CDR2 (germline): SQVTM, ANQGSEA. The CDR3 has 11 residues. The V and J ends lost 6 bases and 6 bases, in that order; junction bases with no gene match: 5.

About this clonotype: Given a much more abundant clone one base away, this may be a read error. V usage is TRBV7-2 and J usage is TRBJ2-1, with 7 bases aligning to TRBD1. TRBJ2-7 explains the end of the DNA better; the J call may be wrong. The CDR3 runs to 14 residues. The germline V gene encodes CDR1 SGHTA and CDR2 FQGNSA. The CDR3 DNA follows: TGTGCCAGCAGCTTAGCGACAGGGTTTCGTGAGCAGTACTTC. The encoded protein is CASSLATGFREQYF.

The chain links TRBV12-3 or TRBV12-4 to TRBJ2-4, with D perhaps given as TRBD1 or TRBD2 (5 bases each). The last part of the DNA fits TRBJ2-7 better; the J call may be wrong. The CDR3 sequence is 13 residues long. The CDR3 DNA is TGTGCCAGCAGTTTCCCGGGGCGGAACGAGCAGTACTTC. Protein: CASSFPGRNEQYF.

The V call is TRBV4-3, the J call TRBJ2-3, with TRBD1 matching 9 bases. CDR3 length: 15 residues. Germline lookup yields CDR1 LGHNA and CDR2 YSLEER. The J segment lost 1 base and the V segment lost 5 bases, leaving 4 bases of the junction unmatched. CDR3 sequence: CASSSWTGGTDTQYF. CDR3 sequence (DNA): TGCGCCAGCAGCTCCTGGACAGGGGGCACAGATACGCAGTATTTT.

This clonotype has a handful of counts. Written as DNA, the CDR3 is TGCGCCAGCAGCCAAACGACTAGCGGGGGAGTAAATGAGCAGTTCTTC. This sequence encodes CASSQTTSGGVNEQFF. The rearrangement uses TRBV4-3 and TRBJ2-1; TRBD2 agrees at 12 bases. CDR3 length equals 16 residues. V trimming: 2 bases; J trimming: 7 bases; junction bases outside the gene matches: 6. CDR1 is LGHNA and CDR2 is YSLEER in the germline V gene.

V usage is TRBV6-2 or TRBV6-3 and J usage is TRBJ2-1, with 7 bases lining up with TRBD2. Germline V gene data show CDR1 as MNHEY and CDR2 as SVGEGT. The CDR3 is 15 residues long. V was pared by 7 bases and J by 2 bases, with 8 bases of the junction left unmatched. CDR3 region: CASTSAGETYNEQFF. The DNA for the CDR3 is TGTGCCAGCACCAGTGCGGGGGAGACCTACAATGAGCAGTTCTTC.

In this sample, this clonotype turned up a few times. This chain links TRBV20-1 with TRBJ2-4; D might be TRBD2 (5 bases). The last part of the DNA fits TRBJ2-7 better; the J call may be wrong. The CDR3 has 12 residues. Germline CDR1 and CDR2: DFQATT and SNEGSKA (reference sequence). CDR3 bases: TGCAGTGCCACCGTCGGGGTCGGCGAGCAGTACTTC. Translation: CSATVGVGEQYF.

This chain joins TRBV6-1 and TRBJ2-5; D possibly corresponds to TRBD1 (6 bases). Germline assignment: CDR1 MNHNS and CDR2 SASEGT. This CDR3 is built from 15 residues. Trimming took 6 bases from V and 2 from J, leaving 16 bases between them. This CDR3 is CASSATGMVQETQYF. The DNA for the CDR3 is TGTGCCAGCAGCGCCACAGGGATGGTACAAGAGACCCAGTACTTC.

V gene TRBV5-5 combines with J gene TRBJ1-5, with no clear D. In germline, CDR1 is SGHKS, CDR2 YYEKEE (reference sequence). This CDR3 is 17 amino acids long. Trimming cost V 0 bases and J 0 bases, with 13 bases left between them. For the CDR3, the DNA is TGTGCCAGCAGCTTGGCTTTGACACCATATAGCAATCAGCCCCAGCATTTT. This codes for CASSLALTPYSNQPQHF.

This clonotype was seen more than once but under ten times. The chain links TRBV4-2 to TRBJ2-1; 7 bases align to TRBD1. The germline V gene encodes CDR1 LGHNA and CDR2 YNFKEQ. The CDR3 is 14 residues long. Trimming at V came to 4 bases and at J to 6 bases, leaving 6 bases not matched to a gene. The CDR3 bases are TGTGCCAGCAGCCCTGACAGGGCAGGCAATGAGCAGTTCTTC. Encoded protein: CASSPDRAGNEQFF.

The chain links TRBV27 to TRBJ2-1; D possibly corresponds to TRBD2 (5 bases). The V and J ends lost 4 bases and 3 bases respectively, with 19 bases between them. The CDR3 sequence is 17 residues long. Germline V lookup: CDR1 MNHEY, CDR2 SMNVEV (reference sequence). As DNA, the CDR3 is TGTGCCAGCAGTTCCGATTTTCTAGCCCCGGGCTACAATGAGCAGTTCTTC. Protein sequence: CASSSDFLAPGYNEQFF.

The CDR3 region is CASGRGAGELFF. CDR3 bases: TGTGCCAGCGGACGGGGAGCCGGGGAGCTGTTTTTT. This rearrangement joins TRBV6-5 to TRBJ2-2; a weak D match, TRBD2 (5 bases). The CDR3 contains 12 residues. Germline V gene data show CDR1 as MNHEY and CDR2 as SVGAGI. V lost 8 bases and J 6 bases, leaving 10 bases between the germline ends.

The chain combines TRBV5-6 with TRBJ2-5; D gene uncertain. Germline CDR1 is SGHDT and CDR2 is YYEEEE. The CDR3 is 14 amino acids. Trimming took off 0 bases at V and 1 base at J, with 7 bases between the two ends. DNA of the CDR3: TGTGCCAGCAGCTTGGTACACATCCAAGAGACCCAGTACTTC. This encodes CASSLVHIQETQYF.

The table lists this clonotype with a count of one. The chain employs TRBV29-1 and TRBJ1-1; D remains ambiguous. The V gene lost 4 bases and the J gene lost 4 bases, with 7 bases spanning the gap. The CDR3 consists of 11 residues. The V gene's germline CDR1 is SQVTM and CDR2 ANQGSEA. DNA for the CDR3: TGCAGCGTTGTGATAACCACTGAAGCTTTCTTT. It codes for CSVVITTEAFF.

This sequence joins TRBV10-3 and TRBJ2-1; 8 positions agree with TRBD1. This CDR3 is 13 amino acids long. The junction had 7 bases not matched to a gene; V was cut back by 7 bases and J by 8 bases. CDR1 is ENHRY, CDR2 SYGVKD, per germline. The CDR3 DNA reads TGTGCCATCAACAGAGGACAGGGCGATGAGCAGTTCTTC. The encoded protein is CAINRGQGDEQFF.

The gene calls are TRBV20-1 and TRBJ2-3, with 11 nucleotides matching TRBD2. V was clipped by 3 bases and J by 5 bases; unmatched bases: 4. The CDR3 consists of 14 residues. Per germline, CDR1 DFQATT and CDR2 SNEGSKA (reference sequence). CDR3 region: CSASSGGGGDTQYF. In DNA form, the CDR3 reads TGCAGTGCTAGTAGCGGGGGGGGAGGAGATACGCAGTATTTT.

Of note for this clonotype: A junction end diverges from the germline sequence, so it may reflect a read error. The genes are TRBV9 and TRBJ2-1; TRBD1 aligns across 7 bases. Germline lookup yields CDR1 SGDLS and CDR2 YYNGEE. The length of the CDR3 is 14 residues. This CDR3 is CASSVEGAYNERFF. The DNA for the CDR3 is TGTGCCAGCAGCGTTGAGGGGGCGTACAATGAGCGGTTCTTC. Full variable domain (rest looked up from reference TRBV9 and TRBJ2-1): DSGVTQTPKHLITATGQRVTLRCSPRSGDLSVYWYQQSLDQGLQFLIQYYNGEERAKGNILERFSAQQFPDLHSELNLSSLELGDSALYFCASSVEGAYNERFFGPGTRLTVL.

This clonotype came up a few times. The CDR3 coding sequence is TGTGCCAGCAGCTTAGATGCGGGGGGGCGGAATGAGCAGTTCTTC. It codes for CASSLDAGGRNEQFF. V and J are TRBV7-2 and TRBJ2-1; 9 nucleotides match TRBD2. Per germline, CDR1 SGHTA and CDR2 FQGNSA. After removal of 1 base from V and 7 bases from J, the junction contained 5 bases not matched to a gene. The CDR3 has 15 residues.

This clonotype was picked up many times. The chain links TRBV10-3 to TRBJ2-7; D is uncertain. Germline CDR1 is ENHRY and CDR2 is SYGVKD. V was trimmed by 2 bases and J by 2 bases, leaving 1 base between them. The CDR3 length is 11 residues. In DNA form, the CDR3 reads TGTGCCATCAGTGAGGCCTACGAGCAGTACTTC. Its protein is CAISEAYEQYF.

The chain has TRBV6-2 or TRBV6-3 and TRBJ1-4; a possible D gene is TRBD1 (5 bases). Trimming cost V 4 bases and J 11 bases, with 26 bases left between them. Germline-derived CDR1 and CDR2 are MNHEY and SVGEGT. This CDR3 is built from 17 residues. The CDR3 protein is CASSFEHSGTSGAKLFF. As DNA, the CDR3 is TGTGCCAGCAGTTTCGAACACTCCGGGACCTCCGGGGCCAAACTGTTTTTT.

This clonotype was detected a few times. V and J are TRBV29-1 and TRBJ1-2; D gene uncertain. Germline assignment: CDR1 SQVTM and CDR2 ANQGSEA. V lost 4 bases and J 7 bases, leaving 7 bases between the germline ends. The CDR3 extends over 10 amino acids. The CDR3 reads CSVGISGYTF. CDR3 bases: TGCAGCGTTGGTATAAGTGGCTACACCTTC.

Comment on this clonotype: At one of its ends the junction is not consistent with the germline gene, which may arise from a read error. The CDR3 region has the DNA TGTGCCGGCAGCGTCCGGGCGGGGGGGCCGAATGAGCAGTTCTTC. This encodes CAGSVRAGGPNEQFF. The V call is TRBV7-9, the J call TRBJ2-1; 9 nucleotides line up with TRBD2. Looked up from germline, CDR1 is SEHNR and CDR2 is FQNEAQ (reference sequence). The CDR3 loop spans 15 amino acids. Full variable domain (rest looked up from reference TRBV7-9 and TRBJ2-1): DTGVSQNPRHKITKRGQNVTFRCDPISEHNRLYWYRQTLGQGPEFLTYFQNEAQLEKSRLLSDRFSAERPKGSFSTLEIQRTEQGDSAMYLCAGSVRAGGPNEQFFGPGTRLTVL.